This TCR beta chain was identified in a study of blood T cell repertoires in COVID-19. TCRdb's copy holds only in-frame clones and misses some; the assay was immunoSEQ multiplex PCR. The repertoire consists of 200,000 to 250,000 clones, with around 83% occurring once and the leading ten covering about a tenth. The sequenced material came from peripheral blood. The receptor's source is a woman aged 45-59 years with COVID-19, enrolled during active disease.

In DNA form, the CDR3 reads TGTGCCAGCAGCCAATCTATGGGACAGAGTTTCTATGGCTACACCTTC. Translation: CASSQSMGQSFYGYTF. The chain uses TRBV3-1 (or the pseudogene TRBV3-2) and TRBJ1-2, with TRBD1 matching over 7 bases. Losses at the gene ends were 2 bases for V and 4 bases for J; bases not matched to a gene: 10. The CDR3 spans 16 residues. From germline, CDR1 is LGHDT and CDR2 YNNKEL (reference sequence).